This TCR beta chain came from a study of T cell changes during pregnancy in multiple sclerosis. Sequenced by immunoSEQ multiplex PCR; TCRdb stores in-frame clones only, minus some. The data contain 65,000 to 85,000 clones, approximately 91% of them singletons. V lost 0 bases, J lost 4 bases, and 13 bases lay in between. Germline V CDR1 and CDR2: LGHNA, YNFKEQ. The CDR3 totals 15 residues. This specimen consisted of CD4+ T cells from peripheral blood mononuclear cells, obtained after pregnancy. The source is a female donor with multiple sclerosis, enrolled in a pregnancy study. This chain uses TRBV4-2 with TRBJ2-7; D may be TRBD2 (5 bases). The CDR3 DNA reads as TGTGCCAGCAGCCAAGAGGCTAGCTCGGTATACGAGCAGTACTTC. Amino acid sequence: CASSQEASSVYEQYF.